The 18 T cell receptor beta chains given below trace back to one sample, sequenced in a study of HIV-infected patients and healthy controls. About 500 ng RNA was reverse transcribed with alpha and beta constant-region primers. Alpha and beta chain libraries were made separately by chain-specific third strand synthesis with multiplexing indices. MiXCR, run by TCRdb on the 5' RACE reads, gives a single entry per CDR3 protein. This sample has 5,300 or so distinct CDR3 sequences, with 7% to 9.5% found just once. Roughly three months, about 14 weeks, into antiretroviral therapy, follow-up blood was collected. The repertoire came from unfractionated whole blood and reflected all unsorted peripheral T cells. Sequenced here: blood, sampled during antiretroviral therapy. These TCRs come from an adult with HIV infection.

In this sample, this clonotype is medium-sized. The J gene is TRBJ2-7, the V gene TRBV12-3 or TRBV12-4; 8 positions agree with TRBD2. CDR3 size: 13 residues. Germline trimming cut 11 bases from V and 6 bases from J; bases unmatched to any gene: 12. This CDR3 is CASSGGRAFEQYF. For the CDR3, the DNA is TGTGCCTCCTCGGGGGGGAGGGCCTTCGAGCAGTACTTC.

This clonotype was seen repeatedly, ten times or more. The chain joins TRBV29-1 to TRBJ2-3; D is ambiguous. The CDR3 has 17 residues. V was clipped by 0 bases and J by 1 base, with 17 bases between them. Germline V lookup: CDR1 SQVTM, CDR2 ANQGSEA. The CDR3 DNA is TGCAGCGTTGAAGATCGGGCACTTGCTTTTGGCACAGATACGCAGTATTTT. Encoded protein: CSVEDRALAFGTDTQYF.

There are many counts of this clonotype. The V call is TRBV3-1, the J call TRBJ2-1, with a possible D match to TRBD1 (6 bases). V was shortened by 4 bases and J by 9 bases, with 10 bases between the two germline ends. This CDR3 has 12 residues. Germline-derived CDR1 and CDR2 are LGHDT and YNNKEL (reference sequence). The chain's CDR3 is CASSPTGFEQFF. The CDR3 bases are TGTGCCAGCAGCCCCACAGGGTTTGAGCAGTTCTTC.

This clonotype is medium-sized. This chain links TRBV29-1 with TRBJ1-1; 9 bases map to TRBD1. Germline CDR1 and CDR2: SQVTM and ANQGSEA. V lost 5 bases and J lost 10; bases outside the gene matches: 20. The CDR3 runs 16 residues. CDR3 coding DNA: TGCAGCGTTATCGTCGGCATGCGGCAAGGACAGGGGCGAGCTTTCTTT. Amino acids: CSVIVGMRQGQGRAFF. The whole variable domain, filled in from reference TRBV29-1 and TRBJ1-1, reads SAVISQKPSRDICQRGTSLTIQCQVDSQVTMMFWYRQQPGQSLTLIATANQGSEATYESGFVIDKFPISRPNLTFSTLTVSNMSPEDSSIYLCSVIVGMRQGQGRAFFGQGTRLTVV.

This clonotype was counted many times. The DNA for the CDR3 is TGTGCCAGCAGTTTTCTACCCGGACAGTCCCCCGATTTGAACACTGAAGCTTTCTTT. This codes for CASSFLPGQSPDLNTEAFF. The chain recombines TRBV6-2 or TRBV6-3 with TRBJ1-1; TRBD1 is a possible D gene (6 bases). The CDR3 spans 19 residues. CDR1 is MNHEY, CDR2 SVGEGT, per germline. V was pared by 4 bases and J by 0 bases, with 24 bases between.

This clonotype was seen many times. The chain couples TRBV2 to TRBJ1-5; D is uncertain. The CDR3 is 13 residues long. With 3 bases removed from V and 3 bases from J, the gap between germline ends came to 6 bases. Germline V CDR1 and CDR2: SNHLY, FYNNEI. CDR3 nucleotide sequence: TGTGCCAGCAGTGACAGGTCCAATCAGCCCCAGCATTTT. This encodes CASSDRSNQPQHF. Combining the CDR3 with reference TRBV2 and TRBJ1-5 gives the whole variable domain EPEVTQTPSHQVTQMGQEVILRCVPISNHLYFYWYRQILGQKVEFLVSFYNNEISEKSEIFDDQFSVERPDGSNFTLKIRSTKLEDSAMYFCASSDRSNQPQHFGDGTRLSIL.

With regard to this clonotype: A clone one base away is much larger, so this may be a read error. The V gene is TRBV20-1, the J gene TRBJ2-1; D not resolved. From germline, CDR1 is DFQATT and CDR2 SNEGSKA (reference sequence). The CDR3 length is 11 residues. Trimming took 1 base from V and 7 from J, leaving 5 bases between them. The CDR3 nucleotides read TGCAGTGCTAGAGTAGTTAATGAGCAGTTCTTC. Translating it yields CSARVVNEQFF.

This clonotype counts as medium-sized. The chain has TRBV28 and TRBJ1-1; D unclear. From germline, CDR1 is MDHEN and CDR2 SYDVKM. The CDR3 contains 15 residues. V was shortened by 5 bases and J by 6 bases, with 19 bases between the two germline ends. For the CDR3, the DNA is TGTGCCAGCAGTCAAGGGTCCGGGCCGAGGGCTGAAGCTTTCTTT. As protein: CASSQGSGPRAEAFF.

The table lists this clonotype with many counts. The CDR3 coding sequence is TGCAGCGTTGCAGGACAGGTTAATGAAAAACTGTTTTTT. It translates to CSVAGQVNEKLFF. The chain joins TRBV29-1 to TRBJ1-4, with 7 bases aligning to TRBD1. The CDR3 length is 13 residues. Per germline, CDR1 SQVTM and CDR2 ANQGSEA. V shed 4 bases, J shed 4 bases, and the junction held 3 bases outside the gene matches.

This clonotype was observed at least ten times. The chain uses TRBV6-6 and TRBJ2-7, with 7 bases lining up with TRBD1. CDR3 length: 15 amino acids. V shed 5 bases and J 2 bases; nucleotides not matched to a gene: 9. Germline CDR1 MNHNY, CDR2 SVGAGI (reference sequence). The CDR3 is CASSQPGQRTYEQYF. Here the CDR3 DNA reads TGTGCCAGCAGTCAACCGGGACAGCGTACCTACGAGCAGTACTTC.

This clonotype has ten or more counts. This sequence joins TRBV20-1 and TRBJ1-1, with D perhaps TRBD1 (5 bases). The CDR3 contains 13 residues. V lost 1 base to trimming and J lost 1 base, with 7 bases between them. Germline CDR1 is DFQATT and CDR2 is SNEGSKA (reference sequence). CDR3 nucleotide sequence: TGCAGTGCTAGAGGACAGACGAACACTGAAGCTTTCTTT. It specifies CSARGQTNTEAFF.

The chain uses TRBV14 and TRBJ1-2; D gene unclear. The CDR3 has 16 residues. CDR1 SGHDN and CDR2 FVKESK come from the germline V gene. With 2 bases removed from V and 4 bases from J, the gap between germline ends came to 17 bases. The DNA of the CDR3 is TGTGCCAGCAGCCAAAAAGGACCCGGCAGGTCCTATGGCTACACCTTC. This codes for CASSQKGPGRSYGYTF.

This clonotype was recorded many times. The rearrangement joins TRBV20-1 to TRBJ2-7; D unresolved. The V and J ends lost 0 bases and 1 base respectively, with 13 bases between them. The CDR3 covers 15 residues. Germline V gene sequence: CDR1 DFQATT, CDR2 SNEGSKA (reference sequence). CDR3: CSARDMSQFSYEQYF. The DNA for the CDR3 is TGCAGTGCTAGAGATATGAGTCAGTTTTCCTACGAGCAGTACTTC.

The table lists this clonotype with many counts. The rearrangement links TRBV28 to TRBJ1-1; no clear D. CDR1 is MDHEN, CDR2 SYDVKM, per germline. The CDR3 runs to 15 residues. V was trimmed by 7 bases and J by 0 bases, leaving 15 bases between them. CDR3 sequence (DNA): TGTGCCAGCACTCCTGACCAGCGGCTGAACACTGAAGCTTTCTTT. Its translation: CASTPDQRLNTEAFF.

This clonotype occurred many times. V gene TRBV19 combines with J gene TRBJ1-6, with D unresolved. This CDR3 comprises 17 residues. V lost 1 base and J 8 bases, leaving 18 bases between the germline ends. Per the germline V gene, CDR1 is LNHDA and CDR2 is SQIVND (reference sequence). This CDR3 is CASSIGLGRTADSPLHF. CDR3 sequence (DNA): TGTGCCAGTAGTATAGGTCTTGGGAGAACGGCGGATTCACCCCTCCACTTT.

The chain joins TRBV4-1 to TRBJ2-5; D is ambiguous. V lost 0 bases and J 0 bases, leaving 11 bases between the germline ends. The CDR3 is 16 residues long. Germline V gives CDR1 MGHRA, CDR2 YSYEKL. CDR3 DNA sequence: TGCGCCAGCAGCCAAGAAACGGGCCTTGACCAAGAGACCCAGTACTTC. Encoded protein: CASSQETGLDQETQYF.

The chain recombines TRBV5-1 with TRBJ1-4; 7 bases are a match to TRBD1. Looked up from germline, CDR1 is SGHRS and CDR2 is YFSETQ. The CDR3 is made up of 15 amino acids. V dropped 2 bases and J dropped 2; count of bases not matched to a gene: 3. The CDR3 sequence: CASSLQGSTNEKLFF. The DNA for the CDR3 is TGCGCCAGCAGCTTACAGGGGTCGACTAATGAAAAACTGTTTTTT.

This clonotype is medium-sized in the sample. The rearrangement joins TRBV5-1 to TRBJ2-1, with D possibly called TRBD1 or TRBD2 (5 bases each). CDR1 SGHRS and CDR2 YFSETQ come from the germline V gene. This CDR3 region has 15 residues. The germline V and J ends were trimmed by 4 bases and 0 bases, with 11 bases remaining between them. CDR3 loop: CASSPGTLSYNEQFF. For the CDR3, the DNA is TGCGCCAGCAGCCCCGGGACCCTCTCCTACAATGAGCAGTTCTTC. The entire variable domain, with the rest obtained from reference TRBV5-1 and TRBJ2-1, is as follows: KAGVTQTPRYLIKTRGQQVTLSCSPISGHRSVSWYQQTPGQGLQFLFEYFSETQRNKGNFPGRFSGRQFSNSRSEMNVSTLELGDSALYLCASSPGTLSYNEQFFGPGTRLTVL.